Below, 23 T cell receptor beta chains from the same sample are listed, as sequenced in a study of T cells in Graves' hyperthyroidism and ophthalmopathy. RNA transcripts served as the template for amplifying TCR beta CDR3 regions. In the first-round RT-PCR of the TCR CDR3, the HTBI primer set was used. In TCRdb, the multiplex PCR reads were re-called with MiXCR into one record per CDR3 protein. The table shows hundreds of thousands of distinct CDR3 sequences, with roughly 15% occurring only once. The sample consisted of blood. These receptor sequences come from a woman younger than 35 with Graves' hyperthyroidism.

This clonotype came up a few times. The chain employs TRBV19 and TRBJ1-2; D uncertain. Germline V lookup: CDR1 LNHDA, CDR2 SQIVND (reference sequence). This CDR3 region has 12 residues. Trimming pared 6 bases from V and 2 bases from J, leaving 7 bases between. The CDR3 nucleotides are TGTGCCAGTAGAGGCCCGAACTATGGCTACACCTTC. Protein product: CASRGPNYGYTF.

There are a few counts of this clonotype. The chain joins TRBV29-1 to TRBJ2-3; 9 bases line up with TRBD2. CDR1 and CDR2 (germline): SQVTM, ANQGSEA. This CDR3 is 13 amino acids long. With 8 bases clipped from V and 5 bases from J, the junction kept 8 bases outside the gene matches. The CDR3 loop is CSLRSSGRDTQYF. The CDR3 DNA sequence: TGCAGCCTTCGGAGTAGCGGGAGAGATACGCAGTATTTT.

This clonotype has a count of ten or more. The V call is TRBV11-2, the J call TRBJ2-5; D is tentatively TRBD1 or TRBD2 (5 bases each). Per germline, CDR1 SGHAT and CDR2 FQNNGV. V shed 7 bases and J shed 4 bases, with 22 bases lying between them. There are 16 residues in the CDR3. In nucleotides, the CDR3 is TGTGCCAGCACCAATGGCAGGGAGAATAGGAGAGAGACCCAGTACTTC. As protein: CASTNGRENRRETQYF.

This clonotype was detected many times. The chain couples TRBV10-1 to TRBJ2-3; D remains ambiguous. CDR3 size: 13 residues. Germline assignment: CDR1 WNHNN and CDR2 SYGVQD (reference sequence). The V gene lost 0 bases and the J gene lost 4 bases, with 5 bases spanning the gap. The CDR3 DNA is TGCGCCAGCAGTGAGTCGTACGCAGATACGCAGTATTTT. It specifies CASSESYADTQYF.

This clonotype was observed at least ten times. The chain recombines TRBV11-2 with TRBJ2-1; 10 bases fit TRBD2. This CDR3 has 18 residues. The ends lost 5 bases at V and 2 bases at J; junction bases unmatched: 12. In germline, CDR1 is SGHAT, CDR2 FQNNGV. The CDR3 region has the DNA TGTGCCAGCAGCCCACGCTTCCTAGCGGGAGCACCCTACAATGAGCAGTTCTTC. As protein: CASSPRFLAGAPYNEQFF.

This clonotype showed up many times. This rearrangement joins TRBV13 to TRBJ2-1, with 12 positions matching TRBD2. Germline lookup yields CDR1 PRHDT and CDR2 FYEKMQ (reference sequence). The V gene end was trimmed by 7 bases and the J gene end by 7 bases; junction bases not matched to a gene: 20. The CDR3 contains 19 residues. CDR3 region: CASTRRLAGVTFPTNEQFF. CDR3 nucleotide sequence: TGTGCCAGCACGCGGCGACTAGCGGGAGTCACGTTCCCTACAAATGAGCAGTTCTTC.

This chain connects TRBV20-1 to TRBJ1-1; D uncertain. This CDR3 region has 15 residues. The V end was cut by 0 bases, the J end by 6 bases, with 17 bases between. Per germline, CDR1 DFQATT and CDR2 SNEGSKA (reference sequence). The CDR3 protein is CSARERGSATSEAFF. The CDR3 coding sequence is TGCAGTGCTAGAGAACGAGGTTCCGCCACCTCTGAAGCTTTCTTT.

The genes are TRBV4-3 and TRBJ2-2; D is possibly TRBD2 (6 bases). The CDR3 is 17 residues long. V was shortened by 3 bases and J by 0 bases, with 14 bases between the two germline ends. Per germline, CDR1 LGHNA and CDR2 YSLEER. CDR3: CASSQRMDYTNTGELFF. CDR3 bases: TGCGCCAGCAGCCAGCGAATGGACTATACGAACACCGGGGAGCTGTTTTTT.

This clonotype has more than one count but fewer than ten. The chain recombines TRBV20-1 with TRBJ2-7; no reliable D call. Per the germline V gene, CDR1 is DFQATT and CDR2 is SNEGSKA (reference sequence). The germline V and J ends were trimmed by 2 bases and 2 bases, with 10 bases remaining between them. CDR3 size: 13 residues. CDR3 sequence reads: CSARRLVTYEQYF. CDR3 sequence (DNA): TGCAGTGCTAGACGGCTAGTCACCTACGAGCAGTACTTC.

This clonotype was seen many times. The V gene is TRBV12-3 or TRBV12-4, the J gene TRBJ1-1, with a possible D match to TRBD1 (5 bases). The ends were cut back, 6 bases at V and 4 bases at J, with 15 bases in the middle. The CDR3 loop spans 14 amino acids. CDR3 residues: CASRLRDGVTEAFF. In DNA, the CDR3 is TGTGCCAGCAGATTACGGGACGGAGTCACTGAAGCTTTCTTT.

The rearrangement uses TRBV6-5 and TRBJ2-1; D uncertain. The CDR3 spans 14 residues. Germline V gene lookup returns CDR1 MNHEY and CDR2 SVGAGI. V was clipped by 4 bases and J by 5 bases, with 12 bases between them. The DNA of the CDR3 is TGTGCCAGCAGTTTCAGGACCCTTCACAATGAGCAGTTCTTC. The encoded protein is CASSFRTLHNEQFF.

For this clonotype: This sequence may be a read error, since a much larger clone differs from it by one base. V gene TRBV10-3 combines with J gene TRBJ1-1; D is undetermined. CDR3 size: 13 residues. Germline CDR1 ENHRY, CDR2 SYGVKD. The CDR3 DNA is TGTGCCACCCATCACGTGGCGAACACTAAAGCTTTCTTT. It encodes CATHHVANTKAFF.

The chain employs TRBV7-2 and TRBJ2-2; TRBD2 matches 14 bases. Germline V lookup: CDR1 SGHTA, CDR2 FQGNSA. Trimming removed 6 bases from V and 3 bases from J; junction bases left unmatched: 6. The CDR3 is 17 residues long. The CDR3 nucleotides read TGTGCCAGCAGTGGGACTAGCGGGAGATACGACACCGGGGAGCTGTTTTTT. This codes for CASSGTSGRYDTGELFF.

This clonotype was seen only once. The V gene is TRBV15, the J gene TRBJ2-1, with 9 bases matching TRBD2. V dropped 8 bases and J dropped 0; count of bases not matched to a gene: 14. CDR1 and CDR2 (germline): LNHNV, YYDKDF (reference sequence). CDR3 size: 18 residues. The CDR3 bases are TGTGCCACCGAAAGACTAGCGGTTATTCCCAGCTCCTACAATGAGCAGTTCTTC. It specifies CATERLAVIPSSYNEQFF.

This sequence joins TRBV19 and TRBJ2-7; 11 bases agree with TRBD1. Germline V gene lookup returns CDR1 LNHDA and CDR2 SQIVND (reference sequence). The length of the CDR3 is 15 residues. The J segment lost 4 bases and the V segment lost 0 bases, leaving 2 bases of the junction unmatched. The CDR3 loop is CASSIDGTGGYEQYF. The CDR3 nucleotides are TGTGCCAGTAGTATAGATGGGACAGGGGGGTACGAGCAGTACTTC.

This clonotype was seen more than once but under ten times. This chain uses TRBV14 with TRBJ1-1; TRBD1 matches 7 bases. Germline lookup yields CDR1 SGHDN and CDR2 FVKESK. J gave up 5 bases and V 1 base, and 7 bases lay outside the gene matches. The CDR3 sequence is 15 residues long. The CDR3 spells CASSQVSGGWTEAFF. CDR3 DNA sequence: TGTGCCAGCAGCCAAGTTTCAGGGGGATGGACTGAAGCTTTCTTT.

This chain joins TRBV28 and TRBJ2-7, with D tentatively TRBD2 (5 bases). The CDR3 runs 14 residues. The ends were cut back, 3 bases at V and 7 bases at J, with 16 bases in the middle. Germline lookup yields CDR1 MDHEN and CDR2 SYDVKM. CDR3 loop: CASSLAGLSDEQYF. The CDR3 DNA reads as TGTGCCAGCAGTTTGGCGGGTTTGAGTGATGAGCAGTACTTC.

This clonotype has just one count. This CDR3 is CASSRSAGLVDNEQFF. For the CDR3, the DNA is TGTGCCAGCAGCCGCTCGGCGGGACTAGTAGACAATGAGCAGTTCTTC. The chain joins TRBV7-9 to TRBJ2-1; 8 bases are shared with TRBD2. The CDR3 is 16 amino acids. Germline values: CDR1 SEHNR, CDR2 FQNEAQ (reference sequence). J gave up 5 bases and V 5 bases, and 11 bases lay outside the gene matches.

This clonotype was found a few times. The chain couples TRBV11-2 to TRBJ2-7; maybe TRBD1 (6 bases). V lost 7 bases and J lost 8, with 18 bases in between. The CDR3 totals 13 residues. Germline CDR1 SGHAT, CDR2 FQNNGV. CDR3 region: CASNQGPLWKQYF. The CDR3, as DNA: TGTGCCAGCAACCAGGGGCCTTTGTGGAAGCAGTACTTC.

In its sample, this clonotype was seen a few times. In DNA form, the CDR3 reads TGCGCCAGCAGTGAGTCTGAGACCGGGACACCCCAAGAGACCCAGTACTTC. Its protein product is CASSESETGTPQETQYF. V and J are TRBV10-2 and TRBJ2-5; the D gene is possibly TRBD1 (6 bases). The CDR3 contains 17 residues. V dropped 0 bases and J dropped 1 base, with 15 bases sitting between them. CDR1 and CDR2 from the germline V gene are WSHSY and SAAADI.

This clonotype was detected only a few times. The rearrangement links TRBV27 to TRBJ1-1; unclear D gene. Germline CDR1 and CDR2: MNHEY and SMNVEV (reference sequence). CDR3 size: 16 residues. Between the trimmed V and J ends, which lost 5 bases and 1 base, there was a span of 17 bases. CDR3 loop: CASSEIGGRTNTEAFF. CDR3 in DNA: TGTGCCAGCAGTGAGATCGGTGGCAGGACGAACACTGAAGCTTTCTTT.

This clonotype appeared many times. This chain uses TRBV27 with TRBJ1-5; D possibly corresponds to TRBD1 (5 bases). Germline CDR1 and CDR2: MNHEY and SMNVEV (reference sequence). The V and J ends lost 7 bases and 11 bases respectively, with 24 bases between them. The CDR3 loop spans 15 amino acids. This CDR3 reads CASTMEGAGVLTQHF. The CDR3 bases are TGTGCCAGCACCATGGAGGGAGCGGGGGTTTTGACCCAGCATTTT.

This clonotype was recorded at least ten times. The chain recombines TRBV6-1 with TRBJ2-1; the match to TRBD2 covers 11 bases. This CDR3 contains 18 residues. V trimming: 1 base; J trimming: 12 bases; junction bases outside the gene matches: 17. Germline lookup yields CDR1 MNHNS and CDR2 SASEGT. The CDR3 DNA reads TGTGCCAGCAGTGAAGGACTAGCGGGATCCGGTCTTTACAGTAGGCAGTTCTTC. Translated, it gives CASSEGLAGSGLYSRQFF.